A selection of T cell receptor beta chains follows, all from one sample in a study of spatial heterogeneity in lung cancer. Each CDR3 protein gets one entry after TCRdb re-called the 5' RACE reads with MiXCR. The sample contains around 120,000 distinct CDR3 sequences, 9% to 15% of which appear only once. This material consisted of PBMCs, taken at follow-up. Receptors were obtained from a male donor with early-stage non-small cell lung cancer. Each CDR3 is given with its conserved first and last residue. A D gene is named only where the DNA matches it firmly. Rows give clone size only sometimes, using once, few, many, or a class for an expanded clone.

TRBV20-1	.	TRBJ2-1	many	TGCAGTGCTAGAGATCGTTTGGGCAGCTACAATGAGCAGTTCTTC	CSARDRLGSYNEQFF
TRBV9	TRBD2	TRBJ2-1	.	TGTGCCAGCAGCGTAGCGGGCGGGGGGGACTACAATGAGCAGTTCTTC	CASSVAGGGDYNEQFF
TRBV2	TRBD1	TRBJ1-4	.	TGTGCCAGCAAGGGGGCCGGTGAAAAACTGTTTTTT	CASKGAGEKLFF
TRBV10-3	.	TRBJ1-5	.	TGTGCCATCAGTGAGGGCAATCAGCCCCAGCATTTT	CAISEGNQPQHF
TRBV3-1	.	TRBJ1-1	.	TGTGCCAGCAGCCTCAAGTATCTTACTGAAGCTTTCTTT	CASSLKYLTEAFF
TRBV10-1	.	TRBJ2-1	.	TGCGCCAGCAGTGGATGGCTAGCTGGCGAGCAGTTCTTC	CASSGWLAGEQFF
TRBV3-1	TRBD2	TRBJ2-3	.	TGTGCCAGCAGCCATCGGGGGGTTGCAGATACGCAGTATTTT	CASSHRGVADTQYF
TRBV3-1	.	TRBJ2-7	few	TGTGCCAGCAGCCCAGTCGCCTCCTACGAGCAGTACTTC	CASSPVASYEQYF
TRBV7-2	.	TRBJ2-5	medium-sized	TGTGCCAGCAGCCTGGGAAACCAAGAGACCCAGTACTTC	CASSLGNQETQYF
TRBV4-3	TRBD2	TRBJ2-1	.	TGCGCCAGCAGCCAAGATCGGGACTACTACAATGAGCAGTTCTTC	CASSQDRDYYNEQFF
TRBV20-1	TRBD1	TRBJ2-7	few	TGCAGTGCACAGGGGTTAGACTACGAGCAGTACTTC	CSAQGLDYEQYF
TRBV27	.	TRBJ1-6	many	TGTGCCAGCAGTCCCCTTGATTCACCCCTCCACTTT	CASSPLDSPLHF
TRBV5-1	TRBD1	TRBJ2-2	.	TGCGCCAGCAGCTTGCTGGGACAGGGCTCGGCGCTGTTTTTT	CASSLLGQGSALFF
TRBV29-1	.	TRBJ2-1	few	TGCAGCGTTGTTTACGGCAGTCGGTTCTTC	CSVVYGSRFF
TRBV3-1	.	TRBJ1-2	.	TGTGCCAGCAGCCAAGCCAGGGAATATGGCTACACCTTC	CASSQAREYGYTF
TRBV20-1	.	TRBJ2-3	few	TGCAGTGCTAGACGGGGGGCAGGGGCCACAGATACGCAGTATTTT	CSARRGAGATDTQYF
TRBV29-1	.	TRBJ1-2	few	TGCAGCGTTGAAGGGACAGCTAACTATGGCTACACCTTC	CSVEGTANYGYTF
TRBV28	TRBD1	TRBJ2-7	few	TGTGCCAGCAGTTTCAACCTCCGGGACAGGGGTGGTTACGAGCAGTACTTC	CASSFNLRDRGGYEQYF
TRBV6-4	.	TRBJ2-1	.	TGTGCCAGCAGTCGACTCGGGCCCGCTTCTTACAATGAGCAGTTCTTC	CASSRLGPASYNEQFF
TRBV19	TRBD1	TRBJ2-7	.	TGTGCCAGTAGTATAGCTACCTCCGGGACAGTTCCTTTCGGGCAGTACTTC	CASSIATSGTVPFGQYF
TRBV4-1	TRBD1	TRBJ2-2	few	TGCGCCAGCAGCCAGGGTCTTGGGGACAGCCGCTCGATTTTT	CASSQGLGDSRSIF
TRBV7-2	.	TRBJ2-2	few	TGTGCCAGCAGCTTACGTTATGAGCCCGGGGAGCTGTTTTTT	CASSLRYEPGELFF
TRBV7-9	.	TRBJ1-4	.	TGTGCCAGTAATATGGACGGACCTAATGAAAAACTGTTTTTT	CASNMDGPNEKLFF
TRBV24-1	.	TRBJ2-1	many	TGTGCCACCAGTGATTTGCGGGATTTCTACAATGAGCAGTTCTTC	CATSDLRDFYNEQFF
TRBV6-2/TRBV6-3	TRBD1	TRBJ1-5	.	TGTGCCAGCAGTTACTCGGACAGGGGAGGGAGGAATCAGCCCCAGCATTTT	CASSYSDRGGRNQPQHF
TRBV27	TRBD1	TRBJ1-4	.	TGTGCCAGCAGCCTTTTCGGCGCAGGGGGCGGGAGTTCAACTAATGAAAAACTGTTTTTT	CASSLFGAGGGSSTNEKLFF
TRBV27	.	TRBJ1-1	.	TGTGCCAGCAGTATCTTGGCGGGAACTGAAGCTTTCTTT	CASSILAGTEAFF